Listed below are T cell receptor beta chains from one sample, sequenced in a study of CD8+CD57+ T cells in acquired aplastic anemia. TCRdb re-called the reads with MiXCR, one entry per CDR3 protein. The sample contains 150,000 to 200,000 distinct CDR3 sequences, less than 65% of which appear only once. The sequenced material came from sorted CD4+, CD8+, or CD8+CD57+ T cells (not recorded which) from PBMCs. These receptors all come from a human donor with aplastic anemia. Both conserved end residues are part of each CDR3. A D gene is named only where the DNA matches it firmly. Expanded clones get a size class; other rows say once, few or many, or leave the size out.

TRBJ2-2 | TRBV7-2 | TRBD2 | . | CASSSGLVTGELFF | TGTGCCAGCAGCTCCGGACTAGTCACCGGGGAGCTGTTTTTT
TRBJ2-4 | TRBV7-9 | . | . | CASSLTENIQYF | TGTGCCAGCAGCTTGACCGAAAACATTCAGTACTTC
TRBJ2-7 | TRBV2 | . | few | CASTPTGSYEQYF | TGTGCCAGCACCCCGACAGGAAGTTACGAGCAGTACTTC
TRBJ2-5 | TRBV2 | . | . | CASSLADPTGEQETQYF | TGTGCCAGCAGTTTAGCGGACCCCACCGGGGAGCAAGAGACCCAGTACTTC
TRBJ1-5 | TRBV2 | . | . | CATGGDSNQPQHF | TGTGCCACAGGCGGGGATAGCAATCAGCCCCAGCATTTT
TRBJ2-7 | TRBV12-3/TRBV12-4 | TRBD1 | . | CASRDGTGSYEQYF | TGTGCCAGCAGGGATGGGACAGGGAGCTACGAGCAGTACTTC
TRBJ2-7 | TRBV20-1 | . | . | CSARRQTYEQYF | TGCAGTGCTAGGAGGCAGACCTACGAGCAGTACTTC
TRBJ2-7 | TRBV12-3/TRBV12-4 | . | . | CASSLDREGKSYEQYF | TGTGCCAGCAGTTTAGACAGGGAAGGAAAATCCTACGAGCAGTACTTC
TRBJ1-5 | TRBV20-1 | . | . | CSASYTLDQPQHF | TGCAGTGCTAGTTATACGCTGGATCAGCCCCAGCATTTT
TRBJ2-3 | TRBV7-2 | . | . | CASSAEVADTQYF | TGTGCCAGCAGCGCAGAGGTAGCGGACACGCAGTATTTT
TRBJ2-1 | TRBV25-1 | . | many | CASAWRADNEQFF | TGTGCCAGCGCTTGGAGGGCCGACAATGAGCAGTTCTTC
TRBJ1-6 | TRBV2 | TRBD1 | . | CASSEARQGSPLHF | TGTGCCAGCAGTGAAGCGCGACAGGGCTCACCCCTCCACTTT
TRBJ1-5 | TRBV19 | . | many | CASSITLKEQPQHF | TGTGCCAGTAGTATAACCCTCAAAGAGCAGCCCCAGCATTTT
TRBJ2-7 | TRBV4-3 | TRBD2 | . | CASSQGEGIDEQYF | TGCGCCAGCAGCCAAGGGGAGGGAATCGACGAGCAGTACTTC
TRBJ1-5 | TRBV5-6 | . | once | CASSPGSNSNQPQHF | TGTGCCAGCAGCCCAGGGTCTAATAGCAATCAGCCCCAGCATTTT
TRBJ2-2 | TRBV10-3 | . | . | CAISRGTLNTGELFF | TGTGCCATCAGTAGAGGGACGTTGAACACCGGGGAGCTGTTTTTT
TRBJ2-7 | TRBV6-5 | TRBD2 | many | CASTQGTSGYYEQYF | TGTGCCAGCACCCAGGGGACTAGCGGATACTACGAGCAGTACTTC
TRBJ2-7 | TRBV25-1 | . | many | CASSEDGDIGYEQYF | TGTGCCAGCAGTGAAGACGGGGATATTGGGTACGAGCAGTACTTC
TRBJ1-1 | TRBV3-1 | . | . | CASSQDTLSMNTEAFF | TGTGCCAGCAGCCAAGATACGCTTTCGATGAACACTGAAGCTTTCTTT
TRBJ1-2 | TRBV30 | . | many | CAWRSNGYTF | TGTGCCTGGAGAAGTAATGGCTACACCTTC
TRBJ1-6 | TRBV7-2 | TRBD1 | . | CASGFQGALGSPLHF | TGTGCCAGCGGCTTCCAGGGGGCGCTGGGTTCACCCCTCCACTTT
TRBJ2-1 | TRBV25-1 | . | . | CASSAGMGSYNEQFF | TGTGCCAGCAGTGCGGGGATGGGGTCCTACAATGAGCAGTTCTTC
TRBJ1-3 | TRBV12-3/TRBV12-4 | . | . | CASRGEGRHRNTIYF | TGTGCCAGCAGGGGGGAGGGAAGGCACCGAAACACCATATATTTT
TRBJ2-2 | TRBV5-1 | . | many | CASSSRTGEDTGELFF | TGCGCCAGCAGCTCTAGGACTGGGGAGGACACCGGGGAGCTGTTTTTT
TRBJ2-5 | TRBV7-3 | TRBD2 | . | CASSLNGGAETQYF | TGTGCCAGCAGCTTAAACGGGGGGGCCGAGACCCAGTACTTC
TRBJ2-2 | TRBV19 | . | . | CASSIMSSTGELFF | TGTGCCAGTAGTATAATGAGTTCCACCGGGGAGCTGTTTTTT
TRBJ1-1 | TRBV5-6 | . | . | CASIAGTMNTEAFF | TGTGCCAGCATCGCCGGGACCATGAACACTGAAGCTTTCTTT
TRBJ1-3 | TRBV6-1 | . | . | CASASGWRGTGNTIYF | TGTGCCAGCGCCTCTGGTTGGCGGGGAACTGGAAACACCATATATTTT
TRBJ1-5 | TRBV4-1 | . | . | CASSRINQPQHF | TGCGCCAGCAGCCGTATCAATCAGCCCCAGCATTTT
TRBJ1-2 | TRBV6-5 | . | . | CASSEGRTYGYTF | TGTGCCAGCAGTGAGGGACGGACCTATGGCTACACCTTC
TRBJ2-3 | TRBV5-1 | TRBD2 | . | CASSLGGSGVADTQYF | TGCGCCAGCAGCTTGGGCGGGAGCGGGGTCGCAGATACGCAGTATTTT
TRBJ1-3 | TRBV20-1 | . | . | CSARDSGQAGNTIYF | TGCAGTGCTAGAGACTCGGGTCAGGCTGGAAACACCATATATTTT
TRBJ1-1 | TRBV7-9 | . | many | CASSGLEAFF | TGTGCCAGCAGCGGCCTTGAAGCTTTCTTT
TRBJ1-2 | TRBV24-1 | . | . | CATSDQDLRGYTF | TGTGCCACCAGTGATCAGGATCTCAGAGGCTACACCTTC
TRBJ1-2 | TRBV25-1 | TRBD1 | once | CASSEPTQGAGGYTF | TGTGCCAGCAGTGAGCCCACACAGGGGGCGGGGGGCTACACCTTC
TRBJ1-1 | TRBV7-8 | TRBD1 | . | CASSLAGTANTEAFF | TGTGCCAGCAGCTTAGCCGGGACAGCGAACACTGAAGCTTTCTTT
TRBJ2-7 | TRBV4-3 | . | once | CASSHPGTYEQYF | TGCGCCAGCAGCCACCCGGGCACCTACGAGCAGTACTTC
TRBJ2-7 | TRBV5-6 | TRBD1 | . | CASSRDRGLYEQYF | TGTGCCAGCAGCCGGGACAGGGGGCTCTACGAGCAGTACTTC
TRBJ1-1 | TRBV7-6 | . | . | CASSLSGGVSLNTEAFF | TGTGCCAGCAGCCTGAGTGGTGGCGTAAGTTTGAACACTGAAGCTTTCTTT
TRBJ1-5 | TRBV2 | . | . | CASKTEVSNQPQHF | TGTGCCAGCAAAACGGAGGTGAGCAATCAGCCCCAGCATTTT
TRBJ1-6 | TRBV2 | . | once | CASSLTGRPQSSYNSPLHF | TGTGCCAGCAGCTTAACTGGCAGGCCCCAGAGCTCCTATAATTCACCCCTCCACTTT
TRBJ1-3 | TRBV2 | . | . | CASTRTENTIYF | TGTGCCAGCACCCGGACAGAAAACACCATATATTTT
TRBJ2-1 | TRBV11-3 | TRBD2 | . | CASSPQTSGIYNEQFF | TGTGCCAGCAGCCCCCAGACTAGCGGCATCTACAATGAGCAGTTCTTC
TRBJ2-1 | TRBV7-9 | . | . | CASSLTHNEQFF | TGTGCCAGCAGCCTCACTCACAATGAGCAGTTCTTC
TRBJ1-2 | TRBV30 | . | . | CAWKRGSYTF | TGTGCCTGGAAGAGAGGGTCCTACACCTTC
TRBJ1-1 | TRBV29-1 | . | once | CSVLLRDVGTEAFF | TGCAGCGTCCTACTCAGGGATGTTGGCACTGAAGCTTTCTTT
TRBJ1-5 | TRBV28 | . | . | CASSLSRGYQPQHF | TGTGCCAGCAGTTTAAGCAGGGGATATCAGCCCCAGCATTTT
TRBJ2-5 | TRBV19 | . | . | CASSARGTRQETQYF | TGTGCCAGTAGTGCCCGTGGGACCCGGCAAGAGACCCAGTACTTC
TRBJ2-7 | TRBV12-3/TRBV12-4 | . | . | CASSPLPGYYEQYF | TGTGCCAGCAGCCCCCTCCCAGGATACTACGAGCAGTACTTC
TRBJ2-3 | TRBV7-2 | . | . | CASSLYGGPGGDTQYF | TGTGCCAGCAGCTTATACGGGGGGCCGGGAGGAGATACGCAGTATTTT
TRBJ2-3 | TRBV12-3/TRBV12-4 | TRBD2 | many | CASSLNSGGAADTQYF | TGTGCCAGCAGTTTAAACAGCGGGGGGGCAGCAGATACGCAGTATTTT
TRBJ2-1 | TRBV5-1 | TRBD1 | once | CASSTGTGGSYNEQFF | TGCGCCAGCAGCACGGGGACAGGGGGGTCCTACAATGAGCAGTTCTTC
TRBJ2-1 | TRBV29-1 | TRBD1 | once | CSVSAGTDNEQFF | TGCAGCGTATCCGCCGGGACAGACAATGAGCAGTTCTTC
TRBJ2-5 | TRBV12-3/TRBV12-4 | . | few | CASSYRDDEYQETQYF | TGTGCCAGCAGTTACAGGGACGATGAGTACCAAGAGACCCAGTACTTC
TRBJ1-3 | TRBV24-1 | . | . | CATSDASAGNTIYF | TGTGCCACCAGTGACGCATCCGCTGGAAACACCATATATTTT
TRBJ2-7 | TRBV7-4 | TRBD2 | . | CASSSLAGEGEQYF | TGTGCCAGCAGCTCATTAGCGGGAGAAGGCGAGCAGTACTTC